This T cell receptor (beta chain) was retrieved from a study of blood T cell repertoires in COVID-19. Deletions cut 10 bases from V and 5 bases from J, with 14 bases between. Germline V gene data show CDR1 as LNHDA and CDR2 as SQIVND (reference sequence). This CDR3 is built from 12 residues. Clones were read by immunoSEQ multiplex PCR, and TCRdb kept only the in-frame ones, dropping some. The profile covers roughly 130,000 clones, with around 82% appearing a single time and around an eighth taken by the ten largest. The sequence was collected from a woman aged 25 to 39 who had recovered from COVID-19. The genes are TRBV19 and TRBJ2-5; possibly TRBD1 for D (5 bases). Material: peripheral blood. DNA of the CDR3: TGTGCCACAAGGGGTTTCGGGGAGACCCAGTACTTC. It codes for CATRGFGETQYF.